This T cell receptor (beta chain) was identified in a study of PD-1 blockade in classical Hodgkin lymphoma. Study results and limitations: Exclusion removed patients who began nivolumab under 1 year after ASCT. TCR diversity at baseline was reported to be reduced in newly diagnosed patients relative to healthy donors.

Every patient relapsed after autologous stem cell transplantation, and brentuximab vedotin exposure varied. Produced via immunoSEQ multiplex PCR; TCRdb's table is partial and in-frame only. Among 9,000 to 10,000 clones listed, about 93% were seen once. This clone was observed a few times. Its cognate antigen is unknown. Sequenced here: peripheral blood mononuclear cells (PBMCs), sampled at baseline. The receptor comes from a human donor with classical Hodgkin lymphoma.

The chain's CDR3 is CAITEPLQPQHF. Written as DNA, the CDR3 is TGTGCCATCACCGAGCCCCTTCAGCCCCAGCATTTT. This sequence joins TRBV10-3 and TRBJ1-5; no firm D call. This CDR3 has 12 amino acids. V lost 7 bases and J 6 bases, leaving 10 bases between the germline ends. The V gene's germline CDR1 is ENHRY and CDR2 SYGVKD.